This T cell receptor (beta chain) was captured by sequencing in a study of cytomegalovirus exposure and HLA in healthy donors listed by TCRdb under 2017. About the study as a whole: An earlier analysis of some 600 of the donors reported about 280 Gb of sequence data and 95 million to 130 million unique TCR beta sequences obtained from approximately 180 million T cells. About 300 gigabases of sequencing data and approximately 85 million unique TCR sequences were included in an early release covering over 600 HLA-typed donors. Of the roughly 390 genotyped donors, 65% to 90% fell in the genetic ancestry cluster associated with self-reported Caucasian donors. The study aimed to test whether signatures of past pathogen exposure could be identified by cataloging public T cell receptors. The study profiled the T cell repertoires of approximately 700 subjects by immunosequencing and related them to cytomegalovirus serostatus. Along with the roughly 610-subject first cohort, a separate validation cohort of over a hundred different subjects was used. To predict cytomegalovirus infection status, the study brought together high-throughput TCR immunosequencing, statistical association of individual TCRs with disease status, and machine learning. A later analysis re-examined previously published TCR beta repertoires from 600 to 700 donors and added high-resolution HLA genotyping to investigate patterns of TCR occurrence. Rather than using new phenotypic data, the later analysis identified candidate immune exposures from TCR beta sequences and from how often those sequences occurred across donors. An earlier analysis of 450 to 750 of the donors used high-throughput TCR beta sequencing to judge whether each TCR beta V gene segment behaved as functional or pseudogenic. Donor age, sex, ethnicity and CMV serostatus were compiled together with the repertoire data. In a later genetic analysis, genome-wide SNP genotypes for about three fifths of the 666 donors were used, and that subset was treated as a discovery cohort. All discovery cohort repertoires had been generated on a single sequencing platform. HLA typing included class I and class II loci at four-digit resolution. The number of typed donors differed by locus: 629-630 for A, B, C, DRB1 and DQB1; approximately 530 for DQA1; 606 for DPA1; and around 490 for DPB1. Because of strong linkage in the cohort, a few DR-DQ haplotypes were treated as single units for association and clustering. On average, roughly 250,000 unique TCR beta nucleotide sequences were sequenced per donor among 350 to 400 genotyped donors of the cohort, with around 19% of those sequences being non-productive. Broader findings and caveats from the paper: In a later genetic analysis, fewer N-insertions in productive TCRs were reported among donors in an Asian-associated ancestry cluster than the approximately 630-donor mean. In a later analysis, most CMV-associated TCR beta chains were found to appear HLA-restricted, with HLA associations seemingly driven largely by CMV exposure. Sequencing depth was assumed to be roughly uniform across donors in the presence/absence analyses, though that assumption may not hold. Some IMGT-functional V segments, including TRBV6-2 and TRBV6-3, could not be distinguished by the 87-base-pair reads and were therefore excluded. The study listed 150 to 200 TCR beta chains as associated with cytomegalovirus. According to a later analysis, TCR association rates differed among HLA loci, with DRB1 alleles showing the most associated TCRs and HLA-C alleles showing the fewest. The earlier analysis of some 540 of the donors excluded 15 to 20 rarely observed V segments, including chromosome 9 orphons, because counts were too low. A further reported finding was that TCR beta sequences accurately predicted the HLA-A and HLA-B alleles for most subjects in the first cohort. The classifier was reported to diagnose cytomegalovirus status with high specificity and sensitivity in both the original and validation cohorts. Most TCR sequences were observed very rarely across donors, whereas some public TCRs were present in many individuals. When HLA alleles, especially DR and DQ, strongly co-occurred, attributing TCR associations to individual alleles was difficult. This cohort had only TCR beta chains sequenced, and the lack of alpha or paired-chain data limited which features could be detected. In a later analysis, some 17,000 TCR beta sequences were associated with specific HLA alleles at a false discovery rate of 0.05. The sequencing pipeline was judged likely to have produced a cluster of highly shared sequence variants as a technical artifact. A few of the identified cytomegalovirus-associated TCR beta chains were confirmed in vitro to be specific for cytomegalovirus antigens. In a later genetic analysis, a missense DCLRE1C variant was associated with V-gene and J-gene trimming of TCR beta chains, and the association was replicated in an independent cohort. According to a later analysis, parvovirus B19, influenza, CMV and Epstein-Barr virus appeared linked to several top co-occurrence clusters. The authors suggested that the approach could potentially be extended to other disease states and immunological phenotypes. An earlier analysis of 587 of the donors showed that most TCR beta V segments appeared in productive rearrangements either about 87% or about 30% of the time, which broadly matched IMGT annotations. Because HLA typing was unavailable for some donors at each locus, only the typed subset was used in association tests. Correlated functional status among segregating V segments might be attributable to linkage disequilibrium, but an unknown experimental factor could not be ruled out. CMV serostatus was the only immune exposure information available for the cohort. A later analysis found that HLA-associated TCR beta chains were more clonally expanded and had lower generation probabilities than equally common non-associated chains.

The cohort was made up of 650 to 700 healthy bone marrow donors. At the time of sampling, every cohort member was nominally healthy, though immune exposures that went unrecorded were likely present. The donor tested CMV seronegative, placing the donor among the 352 seronegative members of the cohort. Each donor provided a peripheral blood sample, and peripheral blood mononuclear cells were used for TCR beta sequencing. Genomic DNA extraction from the blood cell samples was performed with the Qiagen DNeasy Blood Extraction Kit. With respect to this clone: The specificity of this receptor is unknown. No quality values exist for individual bases; no much larger clone is one base distant.

Library prep was done by the immunoSEQ multiplex PCR assay. For the multiplex PCR, a mixture combining 60 forward primers for TCR Vbeta segments and 13 reverse primers for TCR Jbeta segments was used. The CDR3 region of rearranged TCR beta genes was amplified from genomic DNA with a multiplex PCR assay. The Illumina HiSeq System was used to sequence the amplified TCR beta libraries as 87-base-pair reads. On the authors' methods: In a later analysis, about 80 million unique TCR beta chains were counted across the approximately 670 repertoires, and roughly 9.9 million of these chains were shared by at least two donors. Raw reads were error-corrected and collapsed into unique sequences by a nearest-neighbor algorithm in which closely related sequences were merged to remove PCR and sequencing errors. V, D and J gene segments were assigned by aligning CDR3 sequences to IMGT reference sequences. Each retained sequence needed at least a six-nucleotide match to both a V gene segment and a J gene segment. Rearrangements were called productive when the CDR3 lacked stop codons and stayed in frame with V and J; all others were non-productive. CDR3 was defined by IMGT convention, running from the second conserved V-encoded cysteine to the conserved J-encoded phenylalanine. In an earlier analysis of approximately 500 of the donors, sequences lacking an unambiguous match to a single V gene segment were excluded. In an earlier analysis of approximately 560 of the donors, a V segment was called functional when productive rearrangements were above 56.7%, and segregating when the standard deviation between donors exceeded 5%. To diagnose cytomegalovirus status from the catalog of TCR beta chain sequences, a statistical classification framework was built. A later analysis assigned V and J genes by comparing TCR nucleotide sequences with IMGT/GENE-DB human TR gene sequences. A later analysis assigned CDR3 sequences and most-parsimonious VDJ recombination scenarios with the TCRdist pipeline. A later analysis defined each TCR beta chain by its CDR3 amino acid sequence plus V-gene family, and excluded reads lacking a unique V-gene family. As a way to deal with suspected cross-contamination and a sequencing artifact, a later analysis dropped approximately 570 nucleotide sequences that were highly shared and had low generation probability. For each public chain, a later analysis derived a clonal expansion index from normalized ranks of inferred template counts within each repertoire. A later analysis computed generation probabilities with a VDJ recombination model fitted to out-of-frame rearrangements, and checked the results against IGoR. In a later analysis, TCR-TCR, TCR-HLA and TCR-CMV co-occurrence was scored with hypergeometric tests, and a repertoire-size bias correction was applied to TCR pairs. In a later analysis, false discovery rates were estimated by permuting HLA or CMV assignments 20 times. In a later analysis, co-occurring TCRs were grouped using DBSCAN, and TCRdist sequence similarity was added for clustering within HLA-allele-positive subsets. For co-occurrence clustering, repertoires with fewer than 30,000 or more than 120,000 public chains were excluded, along with about five repertoires with anomalous nucleotide sharing. TCRdb's version of the immuneACCESS table is confined to in-frame rearrangements and falls short of the full clone set. An unresolved V gene accounts for under half of the shortfall where checked; the remainder is of unknown origin. V and J calls and clone size are copied from that table; D and trimming were computed from the DNA. The sample table lists 200,000 to 250,000 clones, approximately 88% of them with a count of one. The ten largest clones capture roughly 0.71% of the sample.

The CDR3 contains 15 residues, cysteine and phenylalanine counted. Only CDR3 DNA remains: 45 bases, in frame from the first base. CDR1 is given as SGHTA and CDR2 as FQGNSA, both from the germline V gene. Relative to germline, V is missing 3 bases and J is missing 6 bases, with 8 bases of the junction outside any gene match. This TCR was recovered from a boy aged 2 to 10 in good health and CMV-seronegative. Sequencing used PBMCs. The sequence links TRBV7-2 to TRBJ1-5; a stretch of 7 junction bases matches TRBD1. The bases read TGTGCCAGCAGCTTCGACAGGGAGGTGGCTCAGCCCCAGCATTTT. This gives the protein CASSFDREVAQPQHF.